The T cell receptor (beta chain) described here comes from a study of blood T cell repertoires in COVID-19 (dated by TCRdb to 2018 to 2021). For context, the study as a whole: Collaborator samples came from the United States, Italy and Spain and covered acute and convalescent phases of COVID-19. The prospective study material was composed of cDNA or gDNA derived from T cells, B-cell-depleted T cells, or PBMCs. Deeply sampled blood TCRbeta repertoires from subjects exposed to, actively infected with, or recovered from COVID-19 were included in the dataset. The repertoires were made available in a free public database intended to serve as a resource for research on the immune response to SARS-CoV-2. The samples were drawn from the first 160 participants of the ongoing ImmuneRACE study and from roughly 1,300 subjects provided by 6 global collaborators. A de-identified subject ID, COVID-19 status, age in years and sex were almost always included in the sample metadata. Where HLA class I and class II types were available, the types were taken from metadata supplied by the sample provider, not from assay-based typing. Summary of the overall study and its limitations: The amount of clinical and demographic metadata varied by source and participant and was provided uncurated.

Here V drops 8 bases and J drops 0 bases, and the junction holds 12 bases not matched to any gene. Per the germline V gene, LGHNA is the CDR1 and YNFKEQ is the CDR2. From cysteine to phenylalanine, the CDR3 is 16 amino acids long. Only CDR3 DNA is held: 48 bases, read in frame from base 1. TCRbeta CDR3 regions were amplified from genomic DNA by means of the immunoSEQ Assay, a bias-controlled multiplex PCR. In the paper's pipeline: Within the assay, amplification of reference gene primers was used to estimate how many nucleated cells each sample contained. Sequence reads were collapsed and filtered to measure the absolute abundance of every unique TCRbeta CDR3 rearrangement. Productive Simpson clonality was computed per sample as the square root of Simpson's diversity index over productive rearrangements. Held by TCRdb, this immuneACCESS table contains in-frame sequences only and omits some clones. Under half of the omission traces to an unresolved V gene where checked; the cause of the rest is unknown. The V and J calls and the clone size are those of that table, but D and trimming were determined from the DNA. The sample table records 45,000 to 50,000 clones; about 77% of these occur just once. Of the sample, around 20% is held by the ten largest clones.

Each collaborating institution followed its own protocols to collect whole blood in K2EDTA tubes. For TCRbeta analysis, collaborator samples were shipped as frozen whole blood, as isolated PBMCs, or as DNA extracted from either sample type. Points on this clone: The clone's antigen remains unknown. No much larger clone exists at a distance of one base, and base qualities are not known.

The rearranged segments are TRBV4-2 and TRBJ2-7, with 8 central nucleotides matching TRBD2. Sequenced sample: peripheral blood. The TCR sequence derives from a human donor with active or convalescent COVID-19. The donor label of this sample is uncertain. The CDR3 loop reads CASSQYSGKSSYEQYF. In nucleotides, the sequence is TGTGCCAGCTCTCAATATAGCGGGAAGAGCTCCTACGAGCAGTACTTC.